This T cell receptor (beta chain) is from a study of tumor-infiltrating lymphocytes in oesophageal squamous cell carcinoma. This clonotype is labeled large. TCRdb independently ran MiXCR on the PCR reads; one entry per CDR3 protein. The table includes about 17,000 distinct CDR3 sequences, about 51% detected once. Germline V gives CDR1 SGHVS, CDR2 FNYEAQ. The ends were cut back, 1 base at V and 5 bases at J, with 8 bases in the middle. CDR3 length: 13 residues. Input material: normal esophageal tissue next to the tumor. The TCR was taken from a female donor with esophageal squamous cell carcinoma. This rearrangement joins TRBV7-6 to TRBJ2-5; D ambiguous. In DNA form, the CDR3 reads TGTGCCAGCAGCTTAGTAAGCTGGGAGACCCAGTACTTC. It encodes CASSLVSWETQYF.